What follows describes a single T cell receptor (beta chain). Its antigen is currently unknown. The data stem from a study of Ad26.COV2.S vaccination and SARS-CoV-2 variants. Background on the study: Trial arm assignment for the donor was COV1001 Ad26.COV2.S.

Treatment given: 15 to 20 received Ad26.COV2.S at low or high dose, single or two shots; 5 received placebo; per-sample allocation not given. Day 63 after the first vaccine or placebo injection was the time point for sampling. Cohort 1b enrolled adults aged 18-55 years in Boston. The CDR3 consists of 16 residues. Germline V gene sequence: CDR1 SGHTA, CDR2 FQGNSA. V was pared by 2 bases and J by 3 bases, with 14 bases between. TCRdb's table, derived via immunoSEQ multiplex PCR, lists solely in-frame clones and lacks some. The sample has around 380,000 clones, roughly nine tenths seen once; the top ten hold roughly 3%. Study results and caveats: Responses of T cells in total may have been underestimated by the TCR breadth and depth analyses.

The chain links TRBV7-2 to TRBJ2-4, with D maybe TRBD1 (6 bases). The sample was peripheral blood, taken in a trial of Ad26.COV2.S vaccine versus placebo. The TCR sequence derives from a person between 18 and 59 years old who received the Ad26.COV2.S COVID-19 vaccine or a placebo. CDR3 in amino acids: CASSLRGGEIKNIQYF. CDR3 DNA: TGTGCCAGCAGCTTAAGAGGGGGTGAGATCAAAAACATTCAGTACTTC. Looking up the rest from reference TRBV7-2 and TRBJ2-4 gives the full variable domain: GAGVSQSPSNKVTEKGKDVELRCDPISGHTALYWYRQSLGQGLEFLIYFQGNSAPDKSGLPSDRFSAERTGGSVSTLTIQRTQQEDSAVYLCASSLRGGEIKNIQYFGAGTRLSVL.